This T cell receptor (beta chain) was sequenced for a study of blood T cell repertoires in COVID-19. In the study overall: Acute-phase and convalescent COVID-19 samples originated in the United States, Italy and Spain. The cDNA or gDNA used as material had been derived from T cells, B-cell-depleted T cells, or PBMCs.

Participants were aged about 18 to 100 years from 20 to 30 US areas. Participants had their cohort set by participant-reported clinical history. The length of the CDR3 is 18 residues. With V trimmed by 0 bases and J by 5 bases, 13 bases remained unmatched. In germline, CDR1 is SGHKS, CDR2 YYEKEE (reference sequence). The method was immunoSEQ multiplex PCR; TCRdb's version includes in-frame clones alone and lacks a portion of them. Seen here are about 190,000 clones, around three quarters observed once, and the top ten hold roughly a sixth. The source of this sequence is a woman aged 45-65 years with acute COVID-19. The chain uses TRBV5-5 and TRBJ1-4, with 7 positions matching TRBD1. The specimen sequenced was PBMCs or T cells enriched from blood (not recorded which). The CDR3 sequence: CASSLGQGLVAPNEKLFF. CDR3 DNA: TGTGCCAGCAGCTTGGGACAGGGACTCGTAGCCCCAAATGAAAAACTGTTTTTT.